The 20 T cell receptor beta chains presented below share a single source sample, sequenced in a study of blood T cell repertoires in COVID-19. Produced via immunoSEQ multiplex PCR; TCRdb's table is partial and in-frame only. The data show fewer than 250,000 clones, with roughly 90% seen just once and 4% to 5.5% held by the top ten. The source material was peripheral blood. Receptor source: a middle-aged woman with acute or convalescent COVID-19.

This clone turned up a few times. This rearrangement joins TRBV27 to TRBJ1-1; D ambiguous. Deletions cut 2 bases from V and 3 bases from J, with 13 bases between. This CDR3 spans 15 amino acids. The V gene's germline CDR1 is MNHEY and CDR2 SMNVEV (reference sequence). The CDR3 coding sequence is TGTGCCAGCAGTTTAGGGAGGGCTGGGTACACTGAAGCTTTCTTT. It translates to CASSLGRAGYTEAFF.

The chain couples TRBV3-1 (or the pseudogene TRBV3-2) to TRBJ1-2; D is uncertain. The V gene lost 1 base and the J gene lost 2 bases, with 14 bases spanning the gap. The CDR3 runs to 16 residues. The germline CDR1 and CDR2 sequences are LGHDT and YNNKEL (reference sequence). This CDR3 is CASSQVFNTENYGYTF. In nucleotides, the CDR3 is TGTGCCAGCAGCCAAGTATTCAATACGGAGAACTATGGCTACACCTTC.

The rearrangement uses TRBV7-8 and TRBJ1-5; 7 bases are shared with TRBD1. Trimming removed 9 bases from V and 4 bases from J; junction bases left unmatched: 9. This CDR3 is built from 14 residues. Germline V lookup: CDR1 SGHVS, CDR2 FQNEAQ. CDR3: CASSAEGANQPQHF. The CDR3 coding sequence is TGTGCCAGTTCCGCTGAGGGGGCTAATCAGCCCCAGCATTTT.

This clone occurred once. V usage is TRBV9 and J usage is TRBJ2-3, with 12 bases that match TRBD2. CDR1 is SGDLS and CDR2 is YYNGEE in the germline V gene. CDR3 length: 18 amino acids. Unmatched junction bases numbered 8, after V lost 0 bases and J lost 3 bases. CDR3 region: CASSVASGGGRGTDTQYF. CDR3 sequence (DNA): TGTGCCAGCAGCGTAGCTAGCGGGGGGGGTCGTGGTACAGATACGCAGTATTTT.

The J gene is TRBJ2-7, the V gene TRBV21-1; the listed D gene, TRBD1, was not tested against the DNA. TRBV21-1 is noted as a pseudogene. The CDR3 has 20 amino acids. CDR3 bases: TGTGCCAGCACCCCAACGACAGGGGGCGTTAAGTCGCCGTCATCATACGAGCAGTACGTC. As protein: CASTPTTGGVKSPSSYEQYV.

The chain joins TRBV7-2 to TRBJ1-1; TRBD1 might be the D (5 bases). CDR1 and CDR2 (germline): SGHTA, FQGNSA. V lost 1 base and J 7 bases, leaving 10 bases between the germline ends. This CDR3 region has 13 residues. This CDR3 is CASSLVKGNEAFF. In DNA form, the CDR3 reads TGTGCCAGCAGCTTAGTAAAGGGGAATGAAGCTTTCTTT. The full variable domain, in which reference TRBV7-2 and TRBJ1-1 provide the parts outside the CDR3, is GAGVSQSPSNKVTEKGKDVELRCDPISGHTALYWYRQSLGQGLEFLIYFQGNSAPDKSGLPSDRFSAERTGGSVSTLTIQRTQQEDSAVYLCASSLVKGNEAFFGQGTRLTVV.

The rearrangement joins TRBV18 to TRBJ2-5; 11 bases agree with TRBD2. CDR3 size: 16 residues. From germline, CDR1 is KGHSH and CDR2 LQKENI. V was pared by 3 bases and J by 3 bases, with 6 bases of the junction left unmatched. The CDR3 bases are TGTGCCAGCTCACCGGGGACTAGCGGCCGGAAAGAGACCCAGTACTTC. This translates into CASSPGTSGRKETQYF.

The chain links TRBV25-1 to TRBJ2-1; D is ambiguous. Trimming stripped 5 bases from V and 1 base from J, with 3 bases between. CDR3 size: 12 residues. Looked up from germline, CDR1 is MGHDK and CDR2 is SYGVNS. The CDR3 sequence is CASSTSYNEQFF. CDR3 coding DNA: TGTGCCAGCAGTACTTCCTACAATGAGCAGTTCTTC.

The chain has TRBV30 and TRBJ2-5, with a tentative D call TRBD2 (5 bases). Germline CDR1 and CDR2: GTSNPN and SVGIG (reference sequence). V was cut by 6 bases and J by 5 bases, with 16 bases left in between. CDR3 length: 13 amino acids. CDR3 nucleotide sequence: TGTGCCTGCACAGCGGTGCTAAGGGAGACCCAGTACTTC. Translating gives CACTAVLRETQYF.

The CDR3 bases are TGTGCCAGCTCACGATCCCCGGTGGTCGGGGTGAACACTGAAGCTTTCTTT. This gives the protein CASSRSPVVGVNTEAFF. The chain is built from TRBV18 and TRBJ1-1; D is unclear. CDR1 KGHSH and CDR2 LQKENI come from the germline V gene. CDR3 length: 17 residues. Trimming removed 4 bases at V and 0 bases at J, with 18 bases between.

The V call is TRBV6-2 or TRBV6-3, the J call TRBJ2-7, with D possibly matching TRBD2 (5 bases). The V and J ends lost 5 bases and 6 bases respectively, with 11 bases between them. CDR1 and CDR2 from the germline V gene are MNHEY and SVGEGT. The CDR3 is 12 amino acids. This CDR3 reads CASSLIRGEQYV. CDR3 DNA: TGTGCCAGCAGTCTAATTCGGGGCGAGCAGTACGTC.

The V call is TRBV5-1, the J call TRBJ1-1; weak D call: TRBD1 (5 bases). Germline assignment: CDR1 SGHRS and CDR2 YFSETQ. The CDR3 contains 15 residues. With 4 bases removed from V and 0 bases from J, the gap between germline ends came to 13 bases. As DNA, the CDR3 is TGCGCCAGCAGCACCTCGACAGTCATGAACACTGAAGCTTTCTTT. This encodes CASSTSTVMNTEAFF.

The chain employs TRBV5-1 and TRBJ2-3; a weak D match, TRBD2 (6 bases). The V and J ends lost 4 bases and 6 bases respectively, with 9 bases between them. CDR1 is SGHRS, CDR2 YFSETQ, per germline. The CDR3 extends over 12 amino acids. The CDR3 DNA is TGCGCCAGCAGCGCGGGGCGGGATACGCAGTATTTT. Its protein is CASSAGRDTQYF.

The chain combines TRBV7-9 with TRBJ2-7; perhaps TRBD1 as D (6 bases). This CDR3 is 14 amino acids long. Between the trimmed V and J ends, which lost 2 bases and 5 bases, there was a span of 13 bases. Germline V gene lookup returns CDR1 SEHNR and CDR2 FQNEAQ (reference sequence). The CDR3 DNA follows: TGTGCCAGCAGCTTACCAGGGGCAATGAACGAGCAGTACGTC. It is translated as CASSLPGAMNEQYV.

This clone appeared a single time. The CDR3 is CASSFFQGALRGTEAFF. The CDR3 nucleotides are TGTGCCAGCAGCTTTTTTCAGGGGGCGTTGAGAGGAACTGAAGCTTTCTTT. The V call is TRBV7-9, the J call TRBJ1-1, with 8 bases lining up with TRBD1. Germline V gene sequence: CDR1 SEHNR, CDR2 FQNEAQ (reference sequence). V was pared by 3 bases and J by 5 bases, with 14 bases of the junction left unmatched. The CDR3 is made up of 17 amino acids.

This chain connects TRBV5-4 to TRBJ1-6, with D possibly matching TRBD1 (6 bases). Germline-derived CDR1 and CDR2 are SGHNT and YYREEE (reference sequence). V dropped 0 bases and J dropped 8 bases, with 15 bases sitting between them. CDR3 length equals 16 residues. In DNA, the CDR3 is TGTGCCAGCAGCTTGGACAGGGTGTCCATTGATTCACCCCTCCACTTT. Translation gives CASSLDRVSIDSPLHF. The full variable domain, in which reference TRBV5-4 and TRBJ1-6 provide the parts outside the CDR3, is ETGVTQSPTHLIKTRGQQVTLRCSSQSGHNTVSWYQQALGQGPQFIFQYYREEENGRGNFPPRFSGLQFPNYSSELNVNALELDDSALYLCASSLDRVSIDSPLHFGNGTRLTVT.

The chain has TRBV5-4 and TRBJ1-1; the D gene is possibly TRBD1 (6 bases). Germline CDR1 is SGHNT and CDR2 is YYREEE (reference sequence). Trimming shortened V by 3 bases and J by 0 bases, and 12 bases separated the two germline ends. This CDR3 has 15 residues. CDR3 protein: CASSSGGGLNTEAFF. Written as DNA, the CDR3 is TGTGCCAGCAGCTCGGGGGGGGGCCTGAACACTGAAGCTTTCTTT. Combining the CDR3 with reference TRBV5-4 and TRBJ1-1 gives the whole variable domain ETGVTQSPTHLIKTRGQQVTLRCSSQSGHNTVSWYQQALGQGPQFIFQYYREEENGRGNFPPRFSGLQFPNYSSELNVNALELDDSALYLCASSSGGGLNTEAFFGQGTRLTVV.

The chain couples TRBV6-5 to TRBJ2-7; possibly TRBD2 for D (5 bases). The CDR3 sequence is 14 residues long. The germline V gene has CDR1 MNHEY and CDR2 SVGAGI. The germline V and J ends were trimmed by 8 bases and 4 bases, with 18 bases remaining between them. CDR3 sequence: CASLSAPGGYEQYV. The DNA for the CDR3 is TGTGCCAGCTTAAGTGCCCCCGGCGGGTACGAGCAGTACGTC.

This clone occurred once. This sequence joins TRBV6-6 and TRBJ1-4, with D maybe TRBD1 (6 bases). Germline V gene sequence: CDR1 MNHNY, CDR2 SVGAGI (reference sequence). The CDR3 has 16 residues. V lost 5 bases, J lost 0 bases, and 13 bases lay in between. The CDR3 DNA sequence: TGTGCCAGCAGTCGACTAGGGGGGGCAACTAATGAAAAACTGTTTTTT. It is translated as CASSRLGGATNEKLFF.

The V gene is TRBV10-3, the J gene TRBJ1-2, with 9 bases matching TRBD1. CDR3 length: 14 residues. Germline-derived CDR1 and CDR2 are ENHRY and SYGVKD. V shed 4 bases, J shed 8 bases, and the junction held 8 bases outside the gene matches. DNA of the CDR3: TGTGCCATCAGTGGGGGACAGGGAGAAAAAGGCTACACCTTC. Its protein is CAISGGQGEKGYTF.